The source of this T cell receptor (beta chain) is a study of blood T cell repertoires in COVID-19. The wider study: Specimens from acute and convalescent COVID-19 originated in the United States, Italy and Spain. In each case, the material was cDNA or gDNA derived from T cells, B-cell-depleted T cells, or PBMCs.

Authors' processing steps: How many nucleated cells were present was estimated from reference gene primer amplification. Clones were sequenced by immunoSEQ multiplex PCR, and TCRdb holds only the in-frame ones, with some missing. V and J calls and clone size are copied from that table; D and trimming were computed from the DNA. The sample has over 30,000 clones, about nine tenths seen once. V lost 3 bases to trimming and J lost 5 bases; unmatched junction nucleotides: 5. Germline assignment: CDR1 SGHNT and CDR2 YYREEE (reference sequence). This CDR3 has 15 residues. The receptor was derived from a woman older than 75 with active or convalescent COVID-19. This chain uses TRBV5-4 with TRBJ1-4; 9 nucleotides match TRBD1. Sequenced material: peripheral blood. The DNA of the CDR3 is TGTGCCAGCAGCTACACAGGGGGCTTGAATGAAAAACTGTTTTTT. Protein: CASSYTGGLNEKLFF. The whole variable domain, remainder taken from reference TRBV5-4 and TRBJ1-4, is ETGVTQSPTHLIKTRGQQVTLRCSSQSGHNTVSWYQQALGQGPQFIFQYYREEENGRGNFPPRFSGLQFPNYSSELNVNALELDDSALYLCASSYTGGLNEKLFFGSGTQLSVL.